The 15 T cell receptor beta chains given below trace back to one sample, sequenced in a study of blood T cells in healthy people across ages. Together with a sample-barcoded 5' primer, a J-beta primer mix was included in a second PCR lasting 7 to 11 cycles. A single record per CDR3 protein comes from TCRdb applying MiXCR to the 5' RACE reads. The sample shows some 690,000 distinct CDR3 sequences, over 20% of them seen only once. Sequenced input: blood. Receptors originate from a man between 65 and 80 years old in good health.

The rearrangement joins TRBV19 to TRBJ1-6; no definite D call. CDR1 LNHDA and CDR2 SQIVND come from the germline V gene (reference sequence). V was cut by 6 bases and J by 6 bases, with 9 bases left in between. The CDR3 contains 13 residues. The CDR3 DNA reads TGTGCCAGTAGGTGGACTTTTAATTCACCCCTCCACTTT. Amino acids: CASRWTFNSPLHF.

This clonotype has a handful of counts. The J gene is TRBJ1-3, the V gene TRBV29-1, with 8 bases that match TRBD1. The CDR3 loop spans 15 amino acids. Germline-derived CDR1 and CDR2 are SQVTM and ANQGSEA. After removal of 5 bases from V and 2 bases from J, the junction contained 8 bases not matched to a gene. CDR3 in DNA: TGCAGCGTTTCAGGGGGCCCAGAGCCTGGAAACACCATATATTTT. Amino acids: CSVSGGPEPGNTIYF.

This clonotype was found a few times. The chain recombines TRBV20-1 with TRBJ2-5, with TRBD2 identical over 10 bases. The end of the DNA fits TRBJ2-7 better, so the J call may be wrong. Germline V gene lookup returns CDR1 DFQATT and CDR2 SNEGSKA (reference sequence). The CDR3 is 15 residues long. CDR3 in amino acids: CSADLTSGLSYEQYV. CDR3 DNA: TGCAGTGCCGACTTGACTAGCGGGTTGTCCTACGAGCAGTACGTC.

The genes are TRBV10-3 and TRBJ2-7, with 13 bases lining up with TRBD2. The CDR3 sequence is 16 residues long. Germline-derived CDR1 and CDR2 are ENHRY and SYGVKD. The CDR3 is CAISEGTSGTTYDQYV. The CDR3 DNA reads TGTGCCATCAGTGAAGGGACTAGCGGGACAACCTACGACCAGTACGTC.

About this clonotype itself: A single base separates this from a much larger clone, so it may be a read error. The rearrangement links TRBV7-6 to TRBJ2-3; 8 bases fit TRBD2. Germline CDR1 SGHVS, CDR2 FNYEAQ. The CDR3 is 17 residues long. The CDR3 DNA reads as TGTGCCAGCAGCAAACGGGGGGGGACTCAAGGCACAGATACGAAGTATTTT. It specifies CASSKRGGTQGTDTKYF.

This clonotype was counted between two and nine times. This chain joins TRBV7-9 and TRBJ2-1; D gene unclear. The CDR3 has 18 residues. Germline CDR1 and CDR2: SEHNR and FQNEAQ (reference sequence). The V and J ends lost 3 bases and 6 bases respectively, with 24 bases between them. The DNA for the CDR3 is TGTGCCAGCAGCTTTCTGGCGTCAGCAAGGCCCGGCGGCAATGAGCAGTTCTTC. As protein: CASSFLASARPGGNEQFF.

This clonotype was seen a handful of times. The J gene is TRBJ2-5, the V gene TRBV14; a weak D match, TRBD1 (5 bases). There are 15 residues in the CDR3. V was shortened by 5 bases and J by 5 bases, with 18 bases between the two germline ends. Germline V gene sequence: CDR1 SGHDN, CDR2 FVKESK. The CDR3 bases are TGTGCCAGCAGCTCCATAACAGGTGTCGGGGAGACCCAGTACTTC. Its translation: CASSSITGVGETQYF.

The CDR3 here is CASTDDGPTYGYTF. The CDR3 DNA reads TGTGCCAGTACCGACGACGGACCAACCTATGGCTACACCTTC. The chain is built from TRBV19 and TRBJ1-2, with D hard to call. Germline CDR1 LNHDA, CDR2 SQIVND (reference sequence). Trimming took 7 bases from V and 4 from J, leaving 16 bases between them. The CDR3 length is 14 residues.

V usage is TRBV29-1 and J usage is TRBJ1-2; 7 bases align to TRBD1. CDR3 length: 13 residues. The trim removed 7 bases at V and 9 bases at J, leaving 14 bases unmatched. Germline CDR1 is SQVTM and CDR2 is ANQGSEA. This CDR3 is CSAEGRGSRSYTF. CDR3 bases: TGCAGCGCAGAAGGCAGGGGGTCGAGGAGCTACACCTTC.

The genes are TRBV7-8 and TRBJ1-1; D is possibly TRBD1 (5 bases). The CDR3 has 14 residues. V lost 5 bases to trimming and J lost 4 bases, with 14 bases between them. Germline values: CDR1 SGHVS, CDR2 FQNEAQ. CDR3 in DNA: TGTGCCAGCAGCCACCCAGGGAGGGGCACTGAAGCTTTCTTT. Amino acids: CASSHPGRGTEAFF.

The V gene is TRBV12-3 or TRBV12-4, the J gene TRBJ1-1, with D maybe TRBD1 (6 bases). Trimming shortened V by 8 bases and J by 0 bases, and 22 bases separated the two germline ends. The CDR3 has 17 residues. In nucleotides, the CDR3 is TGTGCCAGCTCCGTACAGGGAGGATACTTCATGAACACTGAAGCTTTCTTT. Protein product: CASSVQGGYFMNTEAFF.

This clonotype was observed a handful of times. At one boundary the junction diverges from the germline segment, which might be a read error. This chain links TRBV20-1 with TRBJ2-3, with 14 bases that match TRBD2. The CDR3 is 15 residues long. Germline values: CDR1 DFQATT, CDR2 SNEGSKA (reference sequence). The CDR3 here is CSARGLAGGGDTQYF. In DNA form, the CDR3 reads TGCAGTGCCAGAGGACTAGCGGGGGGCGGAGATACGCAGTATTTT.

Concerning this clonotype itself: The germline gene is not matched at one end of the junction; a read error may be the cause. V gene TRBV5-1 combines with J gene TRBJ2-5, with D uncertain. The CDR3 length is 14 residues. The germline V gene has CDR1 SGHRS and CDR2 YFSETQ. In DNA form, the CDR3 reads TGCGCCAGCAAGTCTTACGCCTTCCAAGAGACCCAGTGCTTC. It specifies CASKSYAFQETQCF.

The V call is TRBV7-3, the J call TRBJ1-1, with D perhaps matching TRBD1 (5 bases). V was cut by 4 bases and J by 3 bases, with 15 bases left in between. Germline-derived CDR1 and CDR2 are SGHTA and FQGTGA. This CDR3 region has 15 residues. The CDR3 protein is CASSSTFGAHTEAFF. CDR3 sequence (DNA): TGTGCCAGCAGCTCGACATTCGGGGCCCACACTGAAGCTTTCTTT.

The chain is built from TRBV20-1 and TRBJ1-6; 10 positions match TRBD1. V lost 0 bases and J lost 10; bases outside the gene matches: 15. The CDR3 spans 18 residues. Germline CDR1 and CDR2: DFQATT and SNEGSKA (reference sequence). CDR3 bases: TGCAGTGCTAGAGATCCTATGAGACAGGGGGCGCGGGTGTCACCCCTCCACTTT. This sequence encodes CSARDPMRQGARVSPLHF.